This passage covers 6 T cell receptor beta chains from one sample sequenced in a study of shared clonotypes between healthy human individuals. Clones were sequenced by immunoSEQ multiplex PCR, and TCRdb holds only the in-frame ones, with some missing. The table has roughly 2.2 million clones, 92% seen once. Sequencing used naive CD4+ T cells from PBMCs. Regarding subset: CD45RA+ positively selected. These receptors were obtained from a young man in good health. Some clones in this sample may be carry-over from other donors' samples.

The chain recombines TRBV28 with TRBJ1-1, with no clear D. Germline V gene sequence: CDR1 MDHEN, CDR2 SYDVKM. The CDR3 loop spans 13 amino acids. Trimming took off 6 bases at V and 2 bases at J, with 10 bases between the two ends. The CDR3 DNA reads TGTGCCAGCAGCCGGCAGACAAACACTGAAGCTTTCTTT. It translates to CASSRQTNTEAFF.

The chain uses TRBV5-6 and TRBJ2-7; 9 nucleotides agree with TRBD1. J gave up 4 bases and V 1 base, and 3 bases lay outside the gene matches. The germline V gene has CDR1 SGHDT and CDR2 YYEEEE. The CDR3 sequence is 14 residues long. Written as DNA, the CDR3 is TGTGCCAGCAGCTTGATAGGACAGGGGTACGAGCAGTACTTC. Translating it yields CASSLIGQGYEQYF. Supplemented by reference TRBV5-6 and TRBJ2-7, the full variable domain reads DAGVTQSPTHLIKTRGQQVTLRCSPKSGHDTVSWYQQALGQGPQFIFQYYEEEERQRGNFPDRFSGHQFPNYSSELNVNALLLGDSALYLCASSLIGQGYEQYFGPGTRLTVT.

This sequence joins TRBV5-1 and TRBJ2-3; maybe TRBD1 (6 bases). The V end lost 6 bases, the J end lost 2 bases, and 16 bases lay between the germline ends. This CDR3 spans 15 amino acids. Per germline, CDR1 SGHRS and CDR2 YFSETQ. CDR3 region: CASTSDRFITDTQYF. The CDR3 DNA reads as TGCGCCAGCACAAGCGACAGGTTTATCACAGATACGCAGTATTTT.

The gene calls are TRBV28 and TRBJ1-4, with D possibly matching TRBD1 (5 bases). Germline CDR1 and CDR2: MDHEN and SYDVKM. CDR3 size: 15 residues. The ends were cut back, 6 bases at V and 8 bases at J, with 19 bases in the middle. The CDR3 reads CASSLTSVGDEKLFF. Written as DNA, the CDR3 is TGTGCCAGCAGCCTAACCTCGGTGGGGGACGAAAAACTGTTTTTT.

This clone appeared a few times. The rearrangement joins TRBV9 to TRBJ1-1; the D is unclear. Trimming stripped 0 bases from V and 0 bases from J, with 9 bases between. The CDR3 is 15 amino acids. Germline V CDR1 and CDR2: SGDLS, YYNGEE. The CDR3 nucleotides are TGTGCCAGCAGCGTAGGGGCAGTGATGAACACTGAAGCTTTCTTT. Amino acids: CASSVGAVMNTEAFF.

CDR3: CASSLTPSVYEQYF. DNA of the CDR3: TGTGCCAGCAGCTTAACGCCTAGCGTCTACGAGCAGTACTTC. The rearrangement links TRBV7-8 to TRBJ2-7; D might be TRBD2 (6 bases). The germline gives CDR1 SGHVS, CDR2 FQNEAQ. V gave up 2 bases and J gave up 3 bases, with 11 bases separating them. The CDR3 contains 14 residues.